The entry that follows covers one T cell receptor beta chain sequence. The antigen remains undetermined. Within Nashville, Tennessee resided all donors, each a Caucasian adult. V gave up 6 bases and J gave up 8 bases, with 16 bases separating them. CDR3 size: 14 residues. The V gene's germline CDR1 is MNHEY and CDR2 SMNVEV (reference sequence). This sample is part of a study of shared clonotypes between healthy human individuals. Clones were read by immunoSEQ multiplex PCR, and TCRdb kept only the in-frame ones, dropping some. The repertoire holds roughly 700,000 clones, with 74% as singletons. Study conclusions and caveats: Compared with memory subsets, naive subsets generally had larger estimated richness.

The origin of this receptor is a woman younger than 45 in good health. The chain joins TRBV27 to TRBJ2-2; D is possibly TRBD1 (6 bases). Sequenced material: memory CD4+ T cells sorted from blood. Subset defined: CD45RA-negative fraction. The CDR3 DNA sequence: TGTGCCAGCAGAGGCACAGGGATTCTGGGGGAGCTGTTTTTT. Encoded protein: CASRGTGILGELFF.